Listed here are 3 T cell receptor beta chains from one sample, sequenced in a study of blood T cell repertoires in COVID-19. Produced via immunoSEQ multiplex PCR; TCRdb's table is partial and in-frame only. The sample holds about 190,000 clones, about nine tenths seen once. The sample was peripheral blood. The origin of the receptors is a man younger than 35 with active or convalescent COVID-19.

The V gene is TRBV6-5, the J gene TRBJ1-2; 7 positions agree with TRBD1. V lost 2 bases to trimming and J lost 11 bases; unmatched junction nucleotides: 11. Germline loops: CDR1 MNHEY, CDR2 SVGAGI. The CDR3 totals 14 residues. CDR3 bases: TGTGCCAGCAGTTACGCAGCAGGGGGGAGAGGATACACCTTC. Translating gives CASSYAAGGRGYTF.

V and J are TRBV9 and TRBJ2-3, with 13 bases matching TRBD2. Germline CDR1 and CDR2: SGDLS and YYNGEE. The CDR3 loop spans 16 amino acids. V was clipped by 3 bases and J by 5 bases; unmatched bases: 6. The CDR3 DNA follows: TGTGCCAGCAGCGGGAGACTAGCGGGAGGAGTAGATACGCAGTATTTT. Protein product: CASSGRLAGGVDTQYF.

This clone was detected only a few times. The chain is built from TRBV6-5 and TRBJ1-4, with D perhaps TRBD1 (5 bases). Looked up from germline, CDR1 is MNHEY and CDR2 is SVGAGI. The CDR3 sequence is 13 residues long. V dropped 6 bases and J dropped 5 bases, with 10 bases sitting between them. The CDR3 spells CASSDSLNEKLFF. Here the CDR3 DNA reads TGTGCCAGCAGCGACAGCTTGAATGAAAAACTGTTTTTT.